Shown below are 6 T cell receptor beta chains from a single sample sequenced in a study of T cell repertoires in cytomegalovirus infection. MiXCR was run by TCRdb on the reads, yielding one entry per CDR3 protein. The sample has hundreds of thousands of distinct CDR3 sequences; more than 30% are singletons. These receptors' antigens are unknown. Sequences were derived from cultured PBMCs, sampled from culture after CMV antigen stimulation. The receptors were gathered from a human donor in good health (CMV status not recorded). Some clones in this sample may be carry-over from other donors' samples.

The rearrangement joins TRBV18 to TRBJ2-1, with D possibly being TRBD2 (7 bases). There are 16 residues in the CDR3. V lost 6 bases and J lost 0, with 15 bases in between. Germline V gene lookup returns CDR1 KGHSH and CDR2 LQKENI. The CDR3: CASSAGAASSYNEQFF. In nucleotides, the CDR3 is TGTGCCAGCTCGGCGGGGGCGGCGAGCTCCTACAATGAGCAGTTCTTC.

The rearrangement links TRBV24-1 to TRBJ2-1; 16 positions agree with TRBD2. This CDR3 has 19 residues. Germline assignment: CDR1 KGHDR and CDR2 SFDVKD. The V gene end was trimmed by 7 bases and the J gene end by 4 bases; junction bases not matched to a gene: 12. CDR3 loop: CATSKSGTSGRAGYNEQFF. The CDR3 DNA sequence: TGTGCCACCAGCAAGTCCGGGACTAGCGGGAGGGCAGGGTACAATGAGCAGTTCTTC.

This clonotype was counted a few times. This sequence joins TRBV7-9 and TRBJ2-1; D is uncertain. The CDR3 is 16 residues long. Trimming stripped 2 bases from V and 5 bases from J, with 16 bases between. CDR1 and CDR2 from the germline V gene are SEHNR and FQNEAQ (reference sequence). This CDR3 reads CASSLKHSLPNNEQFF. CDR3 bases: TGTGCCAGCAGCTTAAAGCACAGCCTACCAAACAATGAGCAGTTCTTC.

Here the CDR3 DNA reads TGTGCCAGCAGCTTATTCCCTACCTACAATGAGCAGTTCTTC. As protein: CASSLFPTYNEQFF. V is TRBV7-3 and J is TRBJ2-1; D is unresolved. Trimming stripped 2 bases from V and 2 bases from J, with 7 bases between. The CDR3 extends over 14 amino acids. Germline CDR1 SGHTA, CDR2 FQGTGA. The full variable domain, completed using reference TRBV7-3 and TRBJ2-1, is GAGVSQTPSNKVTEKGKYVELRCDPISGHTALYWYRQSLGQGPEFLIYFQGTGAADDSGLPNDRFFAVRPEGSVSTLKIQRTERGDSAVYLCASSLFPTYNEQFFGPGTRLTVL.

V usage is TRBV12-3 or TRBV12-4 and J usage is TRBJ2-1, with D possibly TRBD2 on 5 matching bases. Trimming pared 8 bases from V and 6 bases from J, leaving 17 bases between. The CDR3 is 14 residues long. The CDR3, as DNA: TGTGCCAGCGGATCCGACTATCCGTCCAATGAGCAGTTCTTC. Amino acid sequence: CASGSDYPSNEQFF.

This clonotype turned up a few times. This chain connects TRBV10-3 to TRBJ2-7; maybe TRBD2 (7 bases). V shed 7 bases and J shed 2 bases, with 15 bases lying between them. The CDR3 sequence is 14 residues long. Germline V gives CDR1 ENHRY, CDR2 SYGVKD. The CDR3 is CAITGGGGPYEQYF. The CDR3 nucleotides read TGTGCCATCACGGGGGGAGGGGGACCCTACGAGCAGTACTTC.